This entry describes one T cell receptor beta chain. Its antigen remains unknown. Template switching created a universal primer site, and the cDNA included unique molecular identifiers. TCRdb reprocessed the 5' RACE reads via MiXCR and lists one record per CDR3 protein. Of about 890,000 distinct CDR3 sequences in the sample, roughly 12% were seen once. The CDR3 runs 17 residues. V shed 0 bases and J 0 bases; nucleotides not matched to a gene: 2. Germline V CDR1 and CDR2: SGHAT, FQNNGV. This sample was included in a study of identical twins. Findings and caveats of the study: Researchers reported excess low generation probability among twin-shared out-of-frame alpha sequences.

These data were also filed under a second study, of yellow fever vaccine responses in identical twins. That source reports: Reportedly, the T cell response mounted by twins to vaccine seemed partly convergent, partly personalized.

This chain connects TRBV11-2 to TRBJ2-1, with 10 nucleotides matching TRBD2. Sequenced material: PBMCs. This sequence originates from a woman between 18 and 30 years old in good health. The CDR3 DNA reads as TGTGCCAGCAGCTTAGACCTAGCGGGAGCCTCCTACAATGAGCAGTTCTTC. It translates to CASSLDLAGASYNEQFF.